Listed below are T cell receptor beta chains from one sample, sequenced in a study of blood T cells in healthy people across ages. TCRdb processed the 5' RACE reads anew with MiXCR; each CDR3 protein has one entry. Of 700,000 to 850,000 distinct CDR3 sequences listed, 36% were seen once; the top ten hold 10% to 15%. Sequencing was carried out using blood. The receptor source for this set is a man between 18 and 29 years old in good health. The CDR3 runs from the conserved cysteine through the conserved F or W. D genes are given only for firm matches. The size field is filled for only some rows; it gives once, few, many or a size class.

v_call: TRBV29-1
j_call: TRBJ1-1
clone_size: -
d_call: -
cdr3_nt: TGCAGCGTACGACGGGGCATGAACACTGAAGCTTTCTTT
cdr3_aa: CSVRRGMNTEAFF

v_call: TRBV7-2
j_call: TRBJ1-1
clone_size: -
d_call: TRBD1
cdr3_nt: TGTGCCAGCAGCCCCCGGGACAGGGGTCAAGCTTTCTTT
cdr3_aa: CASSPRDRGQAFF

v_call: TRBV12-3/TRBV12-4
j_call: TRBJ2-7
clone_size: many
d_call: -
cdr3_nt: TGTGCCAGCAGTTTAGCCTCAAGTTACTACGAGCAGTACTTC
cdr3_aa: CASSLASSYYEQYF

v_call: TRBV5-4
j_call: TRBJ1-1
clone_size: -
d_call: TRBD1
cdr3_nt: TGTGCCAGCAGCTCTTCCAGACAGGGGGCCACTGAAGCTTTCTTT
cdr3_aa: CASSSSRQGATEAFF

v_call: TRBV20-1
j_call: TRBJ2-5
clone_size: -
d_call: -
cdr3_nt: TGCAGTGCTTCTGGCAGATTAGGGGGGGAAGAGACCCAGTACTTC
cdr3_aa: CSASGRLGGEETQYF

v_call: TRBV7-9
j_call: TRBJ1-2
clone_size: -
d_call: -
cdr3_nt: TGTGCCAGCAGCTTACCACCAGGGCCAATGGGGAAAAGGAATGGCTACACCTTC
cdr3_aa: CASSLPPGPMGKRNGYTF

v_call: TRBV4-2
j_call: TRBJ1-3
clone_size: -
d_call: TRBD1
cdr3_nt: TGTGCCAGCAGTCACATCCCTATACCAGGGGGTACTGGAAACACCATATATTTT
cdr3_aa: CASSHIPIPGGTGNTIYF

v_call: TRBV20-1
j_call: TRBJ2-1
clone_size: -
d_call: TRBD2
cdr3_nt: TGCAGTGCTCCCCTCCCGGGGGGTTACAATGAGCAGTTCTTC
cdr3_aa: CSAPLPGGYNEQFF

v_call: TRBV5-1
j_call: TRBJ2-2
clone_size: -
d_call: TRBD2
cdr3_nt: TGCGCCAGCAGCCTGGAGGAGCGGGGCGGCGGGGAGCTGTTTTTT
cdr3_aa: CASSLEERGGGELFF

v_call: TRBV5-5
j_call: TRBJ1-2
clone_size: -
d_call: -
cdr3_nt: TGTGCCAGCAGCTTGGCCGGTAGGGCCAACTATGGCTACACCTTC
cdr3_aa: CASSLAGRANYGYTF

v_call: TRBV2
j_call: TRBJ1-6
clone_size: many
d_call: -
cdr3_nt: TGTGCCAGCTTCGCGCGACAGGCTTATAATTCACCCCTCCACTTT
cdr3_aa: CASFARQAYNSPLHF

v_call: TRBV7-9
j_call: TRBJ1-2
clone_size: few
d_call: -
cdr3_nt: TGTGCCAGCAGACATCAGAGAGCTAACTATGGCTACACCTTC
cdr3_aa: CASRHQRANYGYTF

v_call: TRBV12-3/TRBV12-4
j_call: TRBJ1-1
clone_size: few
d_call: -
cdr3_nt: TGTGCCAGCAGTTTCCTCAGGGTTGGGACTGAAGCTTTCTTT
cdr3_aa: CASSFLRVGTEAFF

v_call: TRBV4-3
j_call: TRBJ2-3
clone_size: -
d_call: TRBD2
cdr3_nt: TGCGCCAGCAGCCTTGGGGGCCTAGCGGGTGCGGGCACAGATACGCAGTATTTT
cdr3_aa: CASSLGGLAGAGTDTQYF

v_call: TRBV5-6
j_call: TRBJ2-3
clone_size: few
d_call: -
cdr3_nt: TGTGCCAGCAGCTTGGACGGCAGAAATACCTGTACGCAGTATTTT
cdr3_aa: CASSLDGRNTCTQYF

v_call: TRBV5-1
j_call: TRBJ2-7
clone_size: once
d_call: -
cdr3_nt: TGCGCCAGCAGCGTAGAAAACAGGGACCCCTACAATGAGCAGTACTTC
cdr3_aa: CASSVENRDPYNEQYF

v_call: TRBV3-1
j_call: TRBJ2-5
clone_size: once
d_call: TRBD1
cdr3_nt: TGTGCCAGCAGCCAAGATTGGGGACAGGGGCTCCCAGAGACCCAGTACTTC
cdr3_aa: CASSQDWGQGLPETQYF

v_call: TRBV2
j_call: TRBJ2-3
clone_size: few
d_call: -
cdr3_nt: TGTGCCAGCAGAGCAGAGACTAGCACAGATACGCAGTATTTT
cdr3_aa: CASRAETSTDTQYF

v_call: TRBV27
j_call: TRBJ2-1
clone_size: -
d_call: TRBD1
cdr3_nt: TGTGCCAGCAGTTTTGAAGGACAGGACCACAATGAGCAGTTCTTC
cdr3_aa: CASSFEGQDHNEQFF

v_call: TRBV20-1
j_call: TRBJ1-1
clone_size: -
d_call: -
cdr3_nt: TGCAGTGCTCCGCAGCGGGCGAACACTGAAGCTTTCTTT
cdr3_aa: CSAPQRANTEAFF

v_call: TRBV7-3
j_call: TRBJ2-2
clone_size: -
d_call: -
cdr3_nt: TGTGCCAGCAGCCCGTCTTGGAACACCGGGGAGCTGTTTTTT
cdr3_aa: CASSPSWNTGELFF

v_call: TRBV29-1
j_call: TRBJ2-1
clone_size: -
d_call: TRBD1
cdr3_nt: TGCAGCGGGACAGGGGCCACCTACAATGAGCAGTTCTTC
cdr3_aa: CSGTGATYNEQFF

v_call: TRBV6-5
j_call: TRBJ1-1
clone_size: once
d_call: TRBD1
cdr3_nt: TGTGCCAGCAGTGTCCAGGGGGCGACTGAAGCTTTCTTT
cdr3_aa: CASSVQGATEAFF

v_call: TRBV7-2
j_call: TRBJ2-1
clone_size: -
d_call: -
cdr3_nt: TGTGCCAGCAGCATAGGGGCCAATTTATACAATGAGCAGTTCTTC
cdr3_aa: CASSIGANLYNEQFF

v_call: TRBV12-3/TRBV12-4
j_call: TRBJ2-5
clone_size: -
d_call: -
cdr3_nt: TGTGCCAGCTCTTTTGTCCCCGAGACCCAGTACTTC
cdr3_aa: CASSFVPETQYF

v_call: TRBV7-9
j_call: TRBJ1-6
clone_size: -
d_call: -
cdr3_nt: TGTGCCAGCAGCCCAGGACTGATCGACGGGTCACCCCTCCACTTT
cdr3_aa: CASSPGLIDGSPLHF

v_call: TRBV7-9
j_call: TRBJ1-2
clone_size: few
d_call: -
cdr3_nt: TGTGCCAGCAGCTTCGAGGGCCGGGGAGACTATGGCTACACCTTC
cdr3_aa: CASSFEGRGDYGYTF

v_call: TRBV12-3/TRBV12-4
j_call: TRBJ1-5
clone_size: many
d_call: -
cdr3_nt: TGTGCCAGCAGTCACAGCAATCAGCCCCAGCATTTT
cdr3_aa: CASSHSNQPQHF

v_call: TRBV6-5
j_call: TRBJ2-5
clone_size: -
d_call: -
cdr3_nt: TGTGCCAGCAGTTACAGGGAACAAGGGACCCAGTACTTC
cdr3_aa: CASSYREQGTQYF

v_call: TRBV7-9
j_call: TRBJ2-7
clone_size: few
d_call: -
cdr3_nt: TGTGCCAGCAGAGGGGGACTTTCTTCCCGGAGCTCCTACGAGCAGTACTTC
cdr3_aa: CASRGGLSSRSSYEQYF

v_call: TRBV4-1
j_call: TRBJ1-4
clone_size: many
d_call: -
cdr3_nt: TGCGCCAGCAGCCAAGGCCAACTTGCTGAAAAACTGTTTTTT
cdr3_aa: CASSQGQLAEKLFF

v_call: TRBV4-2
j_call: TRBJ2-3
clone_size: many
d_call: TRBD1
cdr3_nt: TGTGCCAGCAGCGAGACAGGGACCCCAGATACGCAGTATTTT
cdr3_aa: CASSETGTPDTQYF

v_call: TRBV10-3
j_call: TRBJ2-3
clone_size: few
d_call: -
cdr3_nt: TGTGCCATCAGTGAGTCGGGGGCAAGGACAGATACGCAGTATTTT
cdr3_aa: CAISESGARTDTQYF

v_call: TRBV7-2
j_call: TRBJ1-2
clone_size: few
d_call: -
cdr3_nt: TGTGCCAGCAGCTTAGGGCAGGGGAGCGCTAACTATGGCTACACCTTC
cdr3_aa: CASSLGQGSANYGYTF

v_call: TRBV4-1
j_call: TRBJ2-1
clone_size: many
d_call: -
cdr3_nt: TGCGCCAGCAGCCAAGAGACAGCTACCCAGGACAATGAGCAGTTCTTC
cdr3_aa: CASSQETATQDNEQFF

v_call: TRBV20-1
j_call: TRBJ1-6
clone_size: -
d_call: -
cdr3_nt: TGCAGTGCTTCGAAAGGGTCAGCTTTCTCACCCCTCCACTTT
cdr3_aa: CSASKGSAFSPLHF

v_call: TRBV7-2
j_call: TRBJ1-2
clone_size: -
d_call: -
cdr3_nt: TGTGCCAGCAGCTTATTTGTTTCGGCGGGGACACGGTATGGCTACACCTTC
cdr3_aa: CASSLFVSAGTRYGYTF

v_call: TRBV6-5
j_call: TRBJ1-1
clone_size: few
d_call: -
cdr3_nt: TGTGCCAGCAGTTACTCAAGCGTGGGCGTGAACACTGAAGCTTTCTTT
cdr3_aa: CASSYSSVGVNTEAFF

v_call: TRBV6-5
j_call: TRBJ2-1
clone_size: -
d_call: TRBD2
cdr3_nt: TGTGCCAGCAGTTACTCTGGGCTAGCGGGGGGTAAAGAGCAGTTCTTC
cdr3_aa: CASSYSGLAGGKEQFF

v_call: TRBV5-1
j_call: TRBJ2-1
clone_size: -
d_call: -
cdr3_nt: TGCGCCTGCAGCTTGGGTCAGGGAGAGACCCAGTTCTTC
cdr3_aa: CACSLGQGETQFF

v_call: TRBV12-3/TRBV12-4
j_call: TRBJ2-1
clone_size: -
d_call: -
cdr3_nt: TGTGCCAGCAGTTTCGGGGGCTCCCGGGGTGAGCAGTTCTTC
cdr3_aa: CASSFGGSRGEQFF

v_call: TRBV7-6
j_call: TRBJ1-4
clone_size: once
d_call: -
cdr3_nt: TGTGCCAGCCCTGAGGGAGGGCGCGATGAAAAACTGTTTTTT
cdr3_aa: CASPEGGRDEKLFF

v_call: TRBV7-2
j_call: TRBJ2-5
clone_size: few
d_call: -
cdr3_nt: TGTGCCAGCAGCACCCTGGCTGGAGAGACCCAGTACTTC
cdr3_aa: CASSTLAGETQYF

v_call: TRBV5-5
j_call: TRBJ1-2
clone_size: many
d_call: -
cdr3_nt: TGTGCCAGCAGCGGAGGAGGGCCTACAGGGATTAACTATGGCTACACCTTC
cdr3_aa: CASSGGGPTGINYGYTF

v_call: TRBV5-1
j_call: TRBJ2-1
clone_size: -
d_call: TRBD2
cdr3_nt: TGCGCCAGCAGCTCCGGGACTAGCGGGGCCCTCAACTACAATGAGCAGTTCTTC
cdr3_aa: CASSSGTSGALNYNEQFF

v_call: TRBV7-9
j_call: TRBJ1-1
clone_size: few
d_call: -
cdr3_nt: TGTGCCAGCAGCTTAGGGGGGGCAGAGATCATGAACACTGAAGCTTTCTTT
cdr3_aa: CASSLGGAEIMNTEAFF

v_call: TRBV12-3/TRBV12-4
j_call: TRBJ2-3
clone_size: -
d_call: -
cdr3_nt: TGTGCCAGCAACAGAGCGGGTAGCACAGATACGCAGTATTTT
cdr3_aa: CASNRAGSTDTQYF

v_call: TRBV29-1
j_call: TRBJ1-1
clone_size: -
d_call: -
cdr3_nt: TGCAGCGTTGCTTCCCCACAGCTAAACACTGAAGCTTTCTTT
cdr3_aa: CSVASPQLNTEAFF